Described below is a single T cell receptor (beta chain) sequence and its context. Its cognate antigen is unknown. TCRdb's copy holds only in-frame clones and misses some; the assay was immunoSEQ multiplex PCR. The sample carries some 77,000 clones, approximately 92% recorded once. The length of the CDR3 is 20 residues. The ends were cut back, 3 bases at V and 3 bases at J, with 30 bases in the middle. CDR1 is SGDLS, CDR2 YYNGEE, per germline. These data originate in a study of graft-versus-host responses after intestinal transplantation. Across the study: Recipients obtained multivisceral, liver-intestinal, or isolated intestinal transplants. The study gave all recipients anti-thymocyte globulin induction, then tacrolimus and steroids for roughly 3 years.

Study findings and constraints: Allografts of patients with graft-donor T cell macrochimerism showed high graft-versus-host to host-versus-graft clone ratios. Peak levels of circulating GvH clones tracked with early post-transplant HvG declines.

This sequence was found in a human patient who received an intestinal transplant, so some T cells may come from the graft donor. The specimen was PBMCs, collected 98 days after intestinal transplantation. The chain uses TRBV9 and TRBJ2-5, with a possible D match to TRBD2 (7 bases). CDR3 sequence reads: CASSDPGARAGVSGEETQYF. The CDR3, as DNA: TGTGCCAGCAGCGATCCCGGGGCACGTGCGGGAGTGTCAGGGGAAGAGACCCAGTACTTC.